These T cell receptor beta chains were read from a single sample in a study of PD-L1 blockade in urothelial cancer. Using immunoSEQ multiplex PCR, the repertoire was profiled, and TCRdb retains in-frame clones only, with some absent. The table shows around 50,000 clones, with about 85% occurring only once. The sample was PBMCs, taken around atezolizumab (anti-PD-L1) treatment. These receptors all stem from a man in his forties or fifties with urothelial cancer. Each CDR3 is given with its conserved first and last residue. Clone size appears in some rows only: once, few, many, or a class for an expanded clone.

. | TRBV2 | CASSHAGELFF
. | TRBV30 | CAWSGTGGRSSPLHF
once | TRBV7-3 | CASSPDRDRAYEQYF
. | TRBV6-4 | CASSGRGHNEQFF
many | TRBV5-1 | CASRRLAGGNNEQFF
. | TRBV5-6 | CASSLGTYGTDTQYF
. | TRBV18 | CASSQGQGLIYEQYF
. | TRBV28 | CASSNRETDTQYF
. | TRBV7-2 | CASAGAAGGLETQYF
once | TRBV6-5 | CASSYAQGLRYEQYF
. | TRBV30 | CAWSLAGGMEQYF
. | TRBV5-6 | CASSFEDRAFFYGYTF
once | TRBV7-2 | CASRPGTSSYEQYF
. | TRBV9 | CASSVEGFGGEKLFF
. | TRBV11-2 | CASSAMTGIGELFF
. | TRBV30 | CAWSRRGRETQYF
. | TRBV6-5 | CASSPTIGTEAFF
. | TRBV19 | CASSISNWGLISGANVLTF
. | TRBV5-4 | CASSLVPGDQPQHF
. | TRBV5-1 | CASSLGLTSGRNEQFF
. | TRBV2 | CASSGGGFNQPQHF
. | TRBV10-1 | CASSERGRTSTDTQYF
medium-sized | TRBV29-1 | CSVASASGQPQHF
. | TRBV19 | CAVKENSGNTIYF
few | TRBV5-6 | CASSLGTGARGNTEAFF
. | TRBV7-8 | CASSPGANTEAFF
. | TRBV18 | CASSPLRQTNTGELFF
. | TRBV11-3 | CASSLNSNEQFF
. | TRBV7-9 | CASSPGTATNEKLFF
once | TRBV4-3 | CASSQDWAVNQPQHF
. | TRBV5-4 | CASSQAPRTSEYEQYF
. | TRBV12-5 | CASGPGRGSYNSPLHF
. | TRBV9 | CASSPRSAGKTDTQYF
. | TRBV19 | CASSTGERYNEQFF
few | TRBV18 | CASSPAAGGLGKNIQYF
. | TRBV4-3 | CASSHISGPLSYNEQFF
. | TRBV30 | CAWSVGQKSPQHF
. | TRBV9 | CASSSHAGTNTGELFF
. | TRBV19 | CASTPRGLAGDAKNIQYF
. | TRBV5-4 | CASSLEPNSNQPQHF
. | TRBV7-3 | CASSLTAGALDTQYF
. | TRBV19 | CASSVRTSGSGDEQFF
. | TRBV7-3 | CASSLGGEGGYTF
. | TRBV11-2 | CASSLDQGGEYTDTQYF